This TCR beta chain was retrieved from a study of shared clonotypes between healthy human individuals. Deep level was the assay's run setting. Method: immunoSEQ multiplex PCR; TCRdb's copy keeps in-frame clones and lacks some. In the table there are a few hundred thousand clones, around nine tenths of which are singletons. CDR3 length: 14 residues. In germline, CDR1 is SGHTA, CDR2 FQGNSA. With V trimmed by 5 bases and J by 4 bases, 5 bases remained unmatched. The V gene is TRBV7-2, the J gene TRBJ2-1; 7 nucleotides agree with TRBD2. The TCR originated in a man aged 18-30 years in good health. The specimen was memory CD8+ T cells sorted from blood. The sample's subset: CD45RO+ cells pooled with CCR7-negative TemRA cells. In nucleotides, the CDR3 is TGTGCCAGCAGCAGCGGGATTCTATACAATGAGCAGTTCTTC. Residues: CASSSGILYNEQFF.